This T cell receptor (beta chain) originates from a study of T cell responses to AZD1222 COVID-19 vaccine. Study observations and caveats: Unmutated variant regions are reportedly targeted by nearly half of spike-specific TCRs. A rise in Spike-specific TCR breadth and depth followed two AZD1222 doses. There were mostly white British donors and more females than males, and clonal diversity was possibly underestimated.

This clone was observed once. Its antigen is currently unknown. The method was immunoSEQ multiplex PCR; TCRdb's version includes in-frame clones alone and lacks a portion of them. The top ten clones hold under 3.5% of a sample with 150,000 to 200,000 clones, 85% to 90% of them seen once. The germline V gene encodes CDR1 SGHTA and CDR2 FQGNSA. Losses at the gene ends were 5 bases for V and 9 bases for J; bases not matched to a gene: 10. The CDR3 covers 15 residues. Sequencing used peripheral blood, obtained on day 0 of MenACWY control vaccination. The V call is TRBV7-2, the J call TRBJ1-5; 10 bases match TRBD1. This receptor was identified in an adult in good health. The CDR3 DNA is TGTGCCAGCAGCCCGGGACAGGGGCCCCTCCGGCCCCAGCATTTT. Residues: CASSPGQGPLRPQHF.